The 3 T cell receptor beta chains in this list originate from one sample, sequenced in a study of blood T cell repertoires in COVID-19. The repertoire was sequenced with immunoSEQ multiplex PCR; TCRdb's copy has only in-frame clones and lacks some. The table records over 150,000 clones, 81% of them present only once. Source material: peripheral blood. Receptor source: an elderly woman with COVID-19, enrolled during active disease.

The chain couples TRBV28 to TRBJ2-7; D possibly corresponds to TRBD2 (6 bases). V was shortened by 6 bases and J by 0 bases, with 18 bases between the two germline ends. CDR1 and CDR2 (germline): MDHEN, SYDVKM. The CDR3 loop spans 16 amino acids. CDR3 protein: CASSPWEAFDSYEQYF. The CDR3, as DNA: TGTGCCAGCAGCCCTTGGGAGGCTTTCGACTCCTACGAGCAGTACTTC.

CDR3 amino acids: CASSRDRNTEAFF. The CDR3 DNA follows: TGTGCCAGCAGCCGGGACAGGAACACTGAAGCTTTCTTT. The chain has TRBV7-2 and TRBJ1-1; 7 bases match TRBD1. Germline CDR1 and CDR2: SGHTA and FQGNSA. The CDR3 contains 13 residues. The junction had 1 base not matched to a gene; V was cut back by 5 bases and J by 1 base.

The chain carries TRBV11-3 and TRBJ2-1, with TRBD1 matching 9 bases. V lost 5 bases, J lost 9 bases, and 8 bases stayed unmatched. CDR3 length: 14 amino acids. Germline CDR1 SGHNT, CDR2 YENEEA. The CDR3 DNA sequence: TGTGCCAGCAGCGTGGGACAGGGAGAGACTGAGCAGTTCTTC. Its protein is CASSVGQGETEQFF.